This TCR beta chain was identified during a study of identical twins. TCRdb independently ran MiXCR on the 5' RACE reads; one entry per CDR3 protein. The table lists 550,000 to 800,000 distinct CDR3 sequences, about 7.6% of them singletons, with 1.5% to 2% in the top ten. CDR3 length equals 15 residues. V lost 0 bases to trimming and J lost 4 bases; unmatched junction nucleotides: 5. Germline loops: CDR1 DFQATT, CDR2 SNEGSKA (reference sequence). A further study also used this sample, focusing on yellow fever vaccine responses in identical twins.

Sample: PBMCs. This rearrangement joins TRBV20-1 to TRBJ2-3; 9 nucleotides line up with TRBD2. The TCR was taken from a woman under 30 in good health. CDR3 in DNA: TGCAGTGCTAGAGACTTAGCGGGAGCCTCAGATACGCAGTATTTT. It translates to CSARDLAGASDTQYF.